The clone carrying this TCR beta chain was counted a few times. Its matching antigen is unknown. The data originate from a study of cytomegalovirus exposure and HLA in healthy donors. Whole-study results and caveats: In vitro testing confirmed three CMV-associated chains as specific for CMV antigens.

The PCR used 60 Vbeta and 13 Jbeta primers. Data came from immunoSEQ multiplex PCR; TCRdb stores just in-frame clones and leaves some out. The top ten clones hold roughly 3.8% of a sample with roughly 100,000 clones, over 80% of them seen once. The donors gave bone marrow, and they were healthy. CDR3 length: 14 amino acids. CDR1 is WNHNN and CDR2 is SYGVQD in the germline V gene (reference sequence). The V end lost 3 bases, the J end lost 1 base, and 8 bases lay between the germline ends. The specimen sequenced was PBMCs. The V and J genes are TRBV10-1 and TRBJ2-3; D gene uncertain. This sequence originates from a female donor in good health and CMV-seropositive. In DNA, the CDR3 is TGCGCCAGCAGTGACGGGTCTGGCACAGATACGCAGTATTTT. It yields the protein CASSDGSGTDTQYF.